This T cell receptor (beta chain) was found in a study of molecular identifiers for immune sequencing clone quantification. This clonotype was seen ten or more times. The antigen remains unidentified. General study points: The share of molecules held by clones above 20 RNA copies was over 97% in effector cells and under 1% in naive cells.

The V gene end was trimmed by 0 bases and the J gene end by 1 base; junction bases not matched to a gene: 5. The germline V gene has CDR1 DFQATT and CDR2 SNEGSKA (reference sequence). This CDR3 has 17 amino acids. TCR libraries were built in bulk with a published protocol and specific TCR primers. TCRdb recomputed calls from the PCR reads with MiXCR, one row per CDR3 protein. Among about 35,000 distinct CDR3 sequences listed, about 18% were seen once. The TCR sequence derives from a human donor in good health. Some libraries in this study had Jurkat cell RNA spiked in. Source material: naive CD8+ T cells from blood, with Jurkat cell RNA spiked in. The subset denotes: FACS-sorted CD8+CD4-CCR7+CD45RA+ naive T cells. J is TRBJ2-1 and V is TRBV20-1; 11 bases are shared with TRBD2. DNA for the CDR3: TGCAGTGCTAGAGATTTAGCGGGAGGGCCGTCCTACAATGAGCAGTTCTTC. It codes for CSARDLAGGPSYNEQFF.